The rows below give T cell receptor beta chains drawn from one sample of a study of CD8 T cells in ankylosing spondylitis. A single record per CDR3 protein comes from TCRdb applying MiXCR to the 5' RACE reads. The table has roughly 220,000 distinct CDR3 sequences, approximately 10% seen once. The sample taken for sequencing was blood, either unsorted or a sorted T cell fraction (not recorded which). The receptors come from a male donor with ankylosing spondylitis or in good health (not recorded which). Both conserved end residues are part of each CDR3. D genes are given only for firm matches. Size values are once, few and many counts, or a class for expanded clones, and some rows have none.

CDR3nt: TGTGCCAGCAGCTTAGTTCCGGGGTCTGGCTCTGGAAACACCATATATTTT
CDR3aa: CASSLVPGSGSGNTIYF
v_gene: TRBV7-2
d_gene: NA
abundance: few
j_gene: TRBJ1-3

CDR3nt: TGCAGTGCAGTAGCGGAGAACTCCTACAATGAGCAGTTCTTC
CDR3aa: CSAVAENSYNEQFF
v_gene: TRBV20-1
d_gene: NA
abundance: NA
j_gene: TRBJ2-1

CDR3nt: TGTGCCAGCAGCCGGGACAGGGACCACGAGCAGTACTTC
CDR3aa: CASSRDRDHEQYF
v_gene: TRBV11-3
d_gene: TRBD1
abundance: NA
j_gene: TRBJ2-7

CDR3nt: TGCAGCGTTGTGGGTGCGACTAGCATGACCTACGAGCAGTACTTC
CDR3aa: CSVVGATSMTYEQYF
v_gene: TRBV29-1
d_gene: TRBD2
abundance: few
j_gene: TRBJ2-7

CDR3nt: TGTGCCAGCAGCGTTTTAGGACGTGGGGCCAACGTCCTGACTTTC
CDR3aa: CASSVLGRGANVLTF
v_gene: TRBV7-2
d_gene: NA
abundance: many
j_gene: TRBJ2-6

CDR3nt: TGTGCCAGCAGCCTGAAATGGGGGGGAGGGGGAATATATAGCACAGATACGCAGTATTTT
CDR3aa: CASSLKWGGGGIYSTDTQYF
v_gene: TRBV5-6
d_gene: NA
abundance: many
j_gene: TRBJ2-3

CDR3nt: TGCAGTGCTAGAGATCCCGGGCAGGGCCCCTACGAGCAGTACTTC
CDR3aa: CSARDPGQGPYEQYF
v_gene: TRBV20-1
d_gene: NA
abundance: many
j_gene: TRBJ2-7

CDR3nt: TGTGCCAGCAGCTTAGGGCAGATCTCCTACAATGAGCAGTTCTTC
CDR3aa: CASSLGQISYNEQFF
v_gene: TRBV7-3
d_gene: NA
abundance: many
j_gene: TRBJ2-1

CDR3nt: TGTGCCAGCAGTTTGATGCCCGGGACCGCCAGCAATCAGCCCCAGCATTTT
CDR3aa: CASSLMPGTASNQPQHF
v_gene: TRBV12-3/TRBV12-4
d_gene: NA
abundance: many
j_gene: TRBJ1-5

CDR3nt: TGTGCCAGCAGCCCCGGGACAGGGAAAGGCGAGCAGTACTTC
CDR3aa: CASSPGTGKGEQYF
v_gene: TRBV7-9
d_gene: TRBD1
abundance: many
j_gene: TRBJ2-7

CDR3nt: TGTGCCAGCAGTTGGGGAGACCAAGAGACCCAGTACTTC
CDR3aa: CASSWGDQETQYF
v_gene: TRBV28
d_gene: NA
abundance: NA
j_gene: TRBJ2-5